This is a list of T cell receptor beta chains from one sample in a study of blood T cell repertoires in COVID-19. Sequencing was performed with immunoSEQ multiplex PCR; in TCRdb, only in-frame clones are kept and a portion is missing. The repertoire holds some 190,000 clones, around 86% seen once, with 20% to 25% in the top ten. The sample consisted of PBMCs or T cells enriched from blood (not recorded which). These receptors were obtained from a woman aged 35 to 49 in a cohort exposed to, infected with or recovered from COVID-19 (not recorded which). The CDR3 runs from the conserved cysteine through the conserved F or W. The D gene is left open where the match is weak. The size field is filled for only some rows; it gives once, few, many or a size class.

TRBV10-2	.	.	TRBJ1-5	TGCGCCAGCAGTGAGTCGCGGGGGGGTGGCAATCAGCCCCAGCATTTT	CASSESRGGGNQPQHF
TRBV10-3	.	TRBD1	TRBJ2-7	TGTGCCATCAGTGATCAACTTGGACAGGGCTCCTACGAGCAGTACTTC	CAISDQLGQGSYEQYF
TRBV14	.	TRBD1	TRBJ2-1	TGTGCCAGCAGCCAAGATTTGGGACAGGGGGCCAGGAAGCAGTTCTTC	CASSQDLGQGARKQFF
TRBV4-1	.	TRBD2	TRBJ2-1	TGCGCCAGCAGCCAAGCGTCCGGACTAGCGGGAGTATATGAGCAGTTCTTC	CASSQASGLAGVYEQFF
TRBV2	once	TRBD2	TRBJ2-3	TGTGCCAGCAGTGCCGAGGGGCTAGCGGAAACAGATACGCAGTATTTT	CASSAEGLAETDTQYF
TRBV29-1	.	TRBD2	TRBJ2-1	TGCAGCGTTGAAGACCCCGGCGGCGGGAGCTCCTACAATGAGCAGTTCTTC	CSVEDPGGGSSYNEQFF
TRBV5-5	.	.	TRBJ2-1	TGTGCCAGCAGCTTGGAGGGCGGGGTGGGTTGGCAGTTCTTC	CASSLEGGVGWQFF
TRBV6-5	.	TRBD1	TRBJ2-1	TGTGCCAGCAGAAAAGACAGGGATTACAATGAGCAGTTCTTC	CASRKDRDYNEQFF
TRBV3-1/TRBV3-2	.	TRBD1	TRBJ2-6	TGTGCCAGCAGCCTCCGGGACAGGGTCTCTGGGGCCAACGTCCTGACTTTC	CASSLRDRVSGANVLTF
TRBV7-8	.	.	TRBJ2-7	TGTGCCAGCAGCCCTCTTATGAGGGAAATTGCCTACGAGCAGTACTTC	CASSPLMREIAYEQYF
TRBV13	.	TRBD1	TRBJ2-1	TGTGCCAGCAGCTTCACCGACAGGGGGCGCGCAGGTGAGCAGTTCTTC	CASSFTDRGRAGEQFF
TRBV19	.	TRBD1	TRBJ2-7	TGTGCCAGCCGGGACAGATCTTACGAGCAGTACTTC	CASRDRSYEQYF
TRBV7-9	.	.	TRBJ2-7	TGTGCCAGCAGCATCTACAGATCCTCCTACGAGCAGTACTTC	CASSIYRSSYEQYF
TRBV27	.	.	TRBJ1-2	TGTGCCAGCAGTTTGGGACTACAGGCTTATGGCTACACCTTC	CASSLGLQAYGYTF
TRBV7-9	.	.	TRBJ2-2	TGTGCCAGCAGCGAGCTTGGGCTTTCGAACACCGGGGAGCTGTTTTTT	CASSELGLSNTGELFF
TRBV27	.	TRBD1	TRBJ2-7	TGTGCCAGCAGTCACAGGGGGGCCTACGAGCAGTACTTC	CASSHRGAYEQYF
TRBV27	.	.	TRBJ2-7	TGTGCCAGCAGTCTGCGTCTCAGGTCCTACGAGCAGTACTTC	CASSLRLRSYEQYF
TRBV7-2	.	TRBD1	TRBJ1-6	TGTGCCAGCAGCTTCCTTAGACAGGGTGGAAATTCACCCCTCCACTTT	CASSFLRQGGNSPLHF
TRBV13	once	.	TRBJ1-4	TGTGCCAGCAGTTCCTCGGGGTCAACGGGGAGGGGGAATGAAAAACTGTTTTTT	CASSSSGSTGRGNEKLFF
TRBV13	.	TRBD1	TRBJ1-5	TGTGCCAGCAGCTTCCGGGACAGCAAAAATCAGCCCCAGCATTTT	CASSFRDSKNQPQHF
TRBV7-6	.	.	TRBJ1-2	TGTGCCAGCAGCCCTGGGGCAGCGCCCGTTAACTATGGCTACACCTTC	CASSPGAAPVNYGYTF
TRBV6-5	.	TRBD1	TRBJ1-3	TGTGCCAGCAGTCGGGACAGCACCTCTGGAAACACCATATATTTT	CASSRDSTSGNTIYF
TRBV5-1	.	.	TRBJ1-1	TGCGCCAGCAGCACTAACACGGACACTGAAGCTTTCTTT	CASSTNTDTEAFF
TRBV27	.	TRBD1	TRBJ1-2	TGTGCCAGCAGTTTAATTTCGACAGGGGGCCCTAACTATGGCTACACCTTC	CASSLISTGGPNYGYTF
TRBV2	.	TRBD1	TRBJ2-2	TGTGCCTCAGGGGGAGCGGCAACCGGGGAGCTGTTTTTT	CASGGAATGELFF
TRBV6-5	medium-sized	TRBD1	TRBJ1-1	TGTGCCAGCAGGACAGGGAGGAACACTGAAGCTTTCTTT	CASRTGRNTEAFF
TRBV2	.	TRBD2	TRBJ2-3	TGTGCCAGCAGTGAGTCTAGCGGGGTAACAGATACGCAGTATTTT	CASSESSGVTDTQYF
TRBV3-1/TRBV3-2	few	.	TRBJ1-1	TGTGCCAGCAGCCAAGTTCCCCGACTTAACACTGAAGCTTTCTTT	CASSQVPRLNTEAFF
TRBV11-2	many	.	TRBJ2-1	TGTGCCAGCAGCTTAGTGTCTCGGGGCCAGGGGGAGCAGTTCTTC	CASSLVSRGQGEQFF
TRBV30	.	.	TRBJ1-1	TGTGCCTGGACCGCCACGGTGAACACTGAAGCTTTCTTT	CAWTATVNTEAFF
TRBV10-2	.	TRBD2	TRBJ2-1	TGCGCCAGCAGTGAGTCGGGGACTAGCGGGATACCTGAGCAGTTCTTC	CASSESGTSGIPEQFF
TRBV5-1	few	TRBD1	TRBJ2-2	TGCGCCAGCAGCTTGGCGGGACAGGGCAATACCGGGGAGCTGTTTTTT	CASSLAGQGNTGELFF
TRBV5-4	.	TRBD1	TRBJ2-7	TGTGCCAGCAGCTTTACGACAGGGGATCCCTACGAGCAGTACTTC	CASSFTTGDPYEQYF
TRBV13	few	TRBD1	TRBJ2-5	TGTGCCAGCAGCACCGGACAGGGTTACGGGACCCAGTACTTC	CASSTGQGYGTQYF
TRBV5-6	.	TRBD2	TRBJ2-7	TGTGCCAGCAGCTTGGCCCTAGCGGGATTTTATTACGAGCAGTACTTC	CASSLALAGFYYEQYF
TRBV24-1	.	.	TRBJ2-1	TGTGCCACCAGTGCCCGAGATGAGCAGTTCTTC	CATSARDEQFF
TRBV5-1	.	TRBD2	TRBJ2-3	TGCGCCAGCAGCTTGCGGGGGGTCCACACAGATACGCAGTATTTT	CASSLRGVHTDTQYF
TRBV5-1	.	.	TRBJ1-5	TGCGCCAGCAGCTTCCAGGGTAGGGATAGCAATCAGCCCCAGCATTTT	CASSFQGRDSNQPQHF
TRBV3-1/TRBV3-2	.	TRBD1	TRBJ1-1	TGTGCCAGCAGCTTTTCCGGGACAGCACACACTGAAGCTTTCTTT	CASSFSGTAHTEAFF
TRBV3-1/TRBV3-2	.	.	TRBJ2-4	TGTGCCAGCAGCCCCCCCAACGCACCGACAGACCAAGCCAAAAACATTCAGTACTTC	CASSPPNAPTDQAKNIQYF
TRBV6-4	.	TRBD2	TRBJ2-3	TGTGCCAGCAGTGACGAAGCGGGGGGACCCACAGATACGCAGTATTTT	CASSDEAGGPTDTQYF
TRBV7-8	.	.	TRBJ1-6	TGTGCCAGCAGCTTACTCTTTAGTAGGAAGACTGCCTGGAATTCACCCCTCCACTTT	CASSLLFSRKTAWNSPLHF
TRBV7-9	.	TRBD2	TRBJ2-1	TGTGCCAGCAGCACGCCGCCACTAGCGGGATTCTACGAGCAGTTCTTC	CASSTPPLAGFYEQFF
TRBV27	.	.	TRBJ1-2	TGTGCCAGCAGTTTTTCAGGGGAGAATGGCTACACCTTC	CASSFSGENGYTF
TRBV13	.	.	TRBJ1-3	TGTGCCAGCAGCTCAGGAAACACCATATATTTT	CASSSGNTIYF
TRBV6-5	.	.	TRBJ2-1	TGTGCCAGCAGGCAAGAGGACATCTACAATGAGCAGTTCTTC	CASRQEDIYNEQFF
TRBV3-1/TRBV3-2	.	.	TRBJ1-1	TGTGCCAGCAGCCGGACCGGAGGTGAAGCTTTCTTT	CASSRTGGEAFF
TRBV6-2/TRBV6-3	.	.	TRBJ2-3	TGTGCCAGCGGCCGAGTTGGGCCAGGGCGGGGAGATACGCAGTATTTT	CASGRVGPGRGDTQYF
TRBV28	few	.	TRBJ2-3	TGTGCCAGCAGTTTGGGCAGGAGGGTCCACCCAGATACGCAGTATTTT	CASSLGRRVHPDTQYF
TRBV5-4	once	.	TRBJ1-4	TGTGCCAGCAGCCGGGGAGAGGGTGAAAAACTGTTTTTT	CASSRGEGEKLFF
TRBV29-1	.	TRBD1	TRBJ1-2	TGCAGCGTTGCGGGTGGGACAGGGATCCCCCTAAACTATGGCTACACCTTC	CSVAGGTGIPLNYGYTF
TRBV5-4	.	.	TRBJ2-5	TGTGCCAGCAGCTTTGGACCCGGACTCAGAGAGACCCAGTACTTC	CASSFGPGLRETQYF
TRBV29-1	.	.	TRBJ2-7	TGCAGCGTTGAAGGAGGGGACAATCCCTACGAGCAGTACTTC	CSVEGGDNPYEQYF
TRBV27	.	TRBD2	TRBJ2-7	TGTGCCAGCAGTTTACGATCTACTAGCGGGGGGGGATACGAGCAGTACTTC	CASSLRSTSGGGYEQYF
TRBV10-1	.	.	TRBJ1-1	TGCGCCAGCAGTAGGACAGACGAAACTGAAGCTTTCTTT	CASSRTDETEAFF
TRBV3-1/TRBV3-2	few	.	TRBJ2-7	TGTGCCAGCAGCCAAGGCAGGGGATCCTACGAGCAGTACTTC	CASSQGRGSYEQYF
TRBV7-9	.	.	TRBJ2-1	TGTGCCAGCACCGGATCGGCTAGTTTTTTCAATGAGCAGTTCTTC	CASTGSASFFNEQFF
TRBV11-3	.	.	TRBJ1-2	TGTGCCAGCAGCTTTAGGGGGGGTAACTATGGCTACACCTTC	CASSFRGGNYGYTF
TRBV14	.	TRBD2	TRBJ2-7	TGTGCCAGCAGCCTAGGACTAGCGGGAAACTTCTACGAGCAGTACTTC	CASSLGLAGNFYEQYF
TRBV18	.	TRBD2	TRBJ2-3	TGTGCCAGCTCACTGGCTCTAGCGGGGAACACAGATACGCAGTATTTT	CASSLALAGNTDTQYF